The rows below give T cell receptor beta chains drawn from one sample of a study of memory CD8 T cells in hepatitis C reinfection. This table comes from immunoSEQ multiplex PCR, and its TCRdb copy is limited to in-frame clones, with some not included. The table records some 44,000 clones, 89% of them present only once. Sequenced input: naive CD8+ T cells sorted from blood. These receptors were taken from a man aged 18 to 35 with hepatitis C virus infection. Each CDR3 is given with its conserved first and last residue. The order of the fields is V gene, CDR3 length, clone size, J gene, D gene, CDR3 protein. The D gene is left open where the match is weak. Rows may omit the clone size; those that give it use once, few, many or a size class.

TRBV23-1	18	once	TRBJ2-5	NA	CASLPAFSGPLERETQYF
TRBV6-6	16	NA	TRBJ2-3	TRBD2	CASSSGLATYRDTQYF
TRBV7-9	14	NA	TRBJ1-1	NA	CASSSPLKGGRAFF
TRBV11-2	13	NA	TRBJ2-1	NA	CASSSSVGNEQFF
TRBV19	14	NA	TRBJ1-2	NA	CASSIGAGNYGYTF
TRBV4-1	15	NA	TRBJ1-6	TRBD1	CASSQLTGAGSPLHF
TRBV7-9	14	few	TRBJ1-1	NA	CASSPGQMNTEAFF
TRBV7-8	14	NA	TRBJ2-7	TRBD1	CASSHGTGAYEQYF
TRBV11-2	13	once	TRBJ2-5	TRBD1	CASSPPGGETQYF
TRBV28	15	NA	TRBJ2-7	NA	CASRSFRGANYEQYF